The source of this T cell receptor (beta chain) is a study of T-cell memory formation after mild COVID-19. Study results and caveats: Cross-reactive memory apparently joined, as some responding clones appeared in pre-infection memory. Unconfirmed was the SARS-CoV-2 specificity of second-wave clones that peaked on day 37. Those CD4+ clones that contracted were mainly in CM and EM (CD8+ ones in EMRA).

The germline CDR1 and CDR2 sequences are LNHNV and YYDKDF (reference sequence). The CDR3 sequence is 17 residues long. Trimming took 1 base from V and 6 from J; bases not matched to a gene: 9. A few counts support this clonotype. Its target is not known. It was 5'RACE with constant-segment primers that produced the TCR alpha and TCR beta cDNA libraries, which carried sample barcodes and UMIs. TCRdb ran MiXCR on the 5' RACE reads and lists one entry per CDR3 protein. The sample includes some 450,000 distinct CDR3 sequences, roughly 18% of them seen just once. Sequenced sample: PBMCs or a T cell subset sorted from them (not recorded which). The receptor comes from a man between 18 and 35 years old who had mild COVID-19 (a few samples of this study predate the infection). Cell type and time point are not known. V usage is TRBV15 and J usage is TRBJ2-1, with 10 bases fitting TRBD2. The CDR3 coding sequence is TGTGCCACCAGCAGAGGGCCTAGCGGGGGTAATTTCAATGAGCAGTTCTTC. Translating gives CATSRGPSGGNFNEQFF.